What follows describes a single T cell receptor beta chain. What it binds is unknown. These data are taken from a study of radiation and T cells in renal cell carcinoma. The V gene's germline CDR1 is SGHVT and CDR2 SQSDAQ. V was trimmed by 1 base and J by 6 bases, leaving 16 bases between them. CDR3 size: 16 residues. Assay used: immunoSEQ multiplex PCR; TCRdb lists only in-frame clones, some missing. The sample shows 130,000 or so clones, about 88% of them seen only once. Sample time point: baseline pretreatment blood. The treatment denotes: 15 Gy SBRT to primary tumor, nephrectomy 4 weeks later. Study-level findings and limits: From baseline, blood top tumor clonotypes peaked at 2 weeks post-radiation.

The specimen comprised blood, sampled from a patient whose treatment included radiotherapy and nephrectomy. The chain links TRBV7-4 to TRBJ1-5; D call uncertain. This TCR derives from a woman between 50 and 59 years old with renal cell carcinoma. Here the CDR3 reads CASSLGWRLMGQPQHF. The CDR3 region has the DNA TGTGCCAGCAGCTTAGGGTGGAGGCTGATGGGTCAGCCCCAGCATTTT.